The entry below describes one T cell receptor (beta chain). Its antigen is not known. TCRdb's copy holds only in-frame clones and misses some; the assay was immunoSEQ multiplex PCR. Among 20,000 to 30,000 clones listed, under 90% were seen once. This entry is derived from a study of STAT5B mutations in CD4+ large granular lymphocyte leukemia. Study at large: Healthy donors showed HLA-associated enrichment of the CDR3 'QG' motif. Findings and limits, study-wide: No patients shared main leukemic clonotypes, though roughly 27% appeared at low frequency elsewhere. CD4-sorted patient repertoires seemed more clonal than healthy CD4+ repertoires.

Sequencing input: CD4+ T cells from blood buffy coats. The receptor comes from a human donor in good health.

The CDR3 DNA sequence: TGTGCCAGTAGTAGACGGGCAGGGGGCGCGATCGGTAAAGAGACCCAGTACTTC. It encodes CASSRRAGGAIGKETQYF. The genes are TRBV19 and TRBJ2-5, with TRBD1 identical over 8 bases. The CDR3 is made up of 18 amino acids. The J segment lost 3 bases and the V segment lost 4 bases, leaving 16 bases of the junction unmatched. Germline lookup yields CDR1 LNHDA and CDR2 SQIVND (reference sequence).